A selection of T cell receptor beta chains follows, all from one sample in a study of shared T cell receptors in the human thymus. Method: immunoSEQ multiplex PCR; TCRdb's copy keeps in-frame clones and lacks some. The repertoire includes 600,000 to 900,000 clones, 80% to 90% of them detected once, and roughly 0.01% sits in the top ten. This sample was also put to use in a study of human thymus T cells.

Sequencing was done on a sample of thymocytes. Receptors originate from a girl under three years old with a congenital heart defect. Each CDR3 is given with its conserved first and last residue. The D gene is left open where the match is weak. For some rows the clone size is stated as once, few or many, or as a class when expanded; others skip it.

d_gene: .
v_gene: TRBV27
j_gene: TRBJ1-1
abundance: .
CDR3aa: CASSLWSRDTEAFF
CDR3nt: TGTGCCAGCAGTTTATGGAGCCGGGACACTGAAGCTTTCTTT

d_gene: .
v_gene: TRBV6-1
j_gene: TRBJ1-2
abundance: .
CDR3aa: CASSEAWGYYGYTF
CDR3nt: TGTGCCAGCAGTGAAGCATGGGGCTACTATGGCTACACCTTC

d_gene: .
v_gene: TRBV2
j_gene: TRBJ1-4
abundance: .
CDR3aa: CASRTGNMEGTNEKLFF
CDR3nt: TGTGCCAGCAGAACAGGGAATATGGAAGGAACTAATGAAAAACTGTTTTTT

d_gene: .
v_gene: TRBV5-5
j_gene: TRBJ1-2
abundance: .
CDR3aa: CASSLAGDPRTEVSAYGYTF
CDR3nt: TGTGCCAGCAGCTTGGCCGGAGACCCTAGGACAGAGGTTTCGGCCTATGGCTACACCTTC

d_gene: TRBD1
v_gene: TRBV4-3
j_gene: TRBJ2-1
abundance: .
CDR3aa: CASSQDHIRDRGHNEQFF
CDR3nt: TGCGCCAGCAGCCAAGATCATATCCGGGACAGGGGACACAATGAGCAGTTCTTC

d_gene: TRBD1
v_gene: TRBV27
j_gene: TRBJ2-6
abundance: .
CDR3aa: CASSGRCLDRGCAGANVLTF
CDR3nt: TGTGCCAGCAGTGGTCGCTGCCTCGACAGGGGTTGCGCTGGGGCCAACGTCCTGACTTTC

d_gene: .
v_gene: TRBV30
j_gene: TRBJ2-4
abundance: .
CDR3aa: CAWSPLLGAKNIQYF
CDR3nt: TGTGCCTGGAGTCCTCTCCTAGGCGCCAAAAACATTCAGTACTTC

d_gene: TRBD2
v_gene: TRBV18
j_gene: TRBJ2-1
abundance: .
CDR3aa: CASSPKTSGGAGGNEQFF
CDR3nt: TGTGCCAGCTCACCTAAGACTAGCGGGGGCGCCGGGGGCAATGAGCAGTTCTTC

d_gene: .
v_gene: TRBV4-3
j_gene: TRBJ2-7
abundance: .
CDR3aa: CASSQEVTTYEQYF
CDR3nt: TGCGCCAGCAGCCAAGAAGTAACTACCTACGAGCAGTACTTC

d_gene: .
v_gene: TRBV18
j_gene: TRBJ1-2
abundance: .
CDR3aa: CASSPSGGREGSYYGYTF
CDR3nt: TGTGCCAGCTCACCATCGGGGGGACGGGAGGGATCTTACTATGGCTACACCTTC

d_gene: .
v_gene: TRBV5-4
j_gene: TRBJ2-7
abundance: .
CDR3aa: CASSPGQSSYEQYF
CDR3nt: TGTGCCAGCAGCCCGGGACAAAGCTCCTACGAGCAGTACTTC

d_gene: .
v_gene: TRBV2
j_gene: TRBJ2-2
abundance: .
CDR3aa: CASSLPTGELFF
CDR3nt: TGTGCCAGCAGTCTTCCGACCGGGGAGCTGTTTTTT

d_gene: .
v_gene: TRBV28
j_gene: TRBJ1-1
abundance: .
CDR3aa: CASRRGGSGAFF
CDR3nt: TGTGCCAGCAGGCGGGGGGGGAGTGGAGCTTTCTTT

d_gene: .
v_gene: TRBV5-1
j_gene: TRBJ1-1
abundance: .
CDR3aa: CASSATGLNTEAFF
CDR3nt: TGCGCCAGCAGCGCCACAGGGCTGAACACTGAAGCTTTCTTT

d_gene: .
v_gene: TRBV5-1
j_gene: TRBJ1-6
abundance: .
CDR3aa: CASSLLNRDKKDSPLHF
CDR3nt: TGCGCCAGCAGTCTTCTTAACCGGGACAAGAAAGATTCACCCCTCCACTTT

d_gene: TRBD1
v_gene: TRBV27
j_gene: TRBJ2-3
abundance: .
CDR3aa: CASSKGQGARRTDTQYF
CDR3nt: TGTGCCAGCTCTAAGGGACAGGGGGCGCGACGGACAGATACGCAGTATTTT

d_gene: .
v_gene: TRBV4-3
j_gene: TRBJ1-2
abundance: .
CDR3aa: CASSQSSTSGYTF
CDR3nt: TGCGCCAGCAGCCAATCCTCGACTAGTGGCTACACCTTC

d_gene: .
v_gene: TRBV5-1
j_gene: TRBJ2-7
abundance: .
CDR3aa: CASSLSHRRPYEQYF
CDR3nt: TGCGCCAGCAGCTTGTCCCACAGGCGTCCCTACGAGCAGTACTTC

d_gene: .
v_gene: TRBV5-1
j_gene: TRBJ1-2
abundance: .
CDR3aa: CARPGGSRSSNYGYTF
CDR3nt: TGCGCCAGGCCGGGGGGCTCAAGATCTTCTAACTATGGCTACACCTTC

d_gene: .
v_gene: TRBV28
j_gene: TRBJ1-2
abundance: .
CDR3aa: CAIRGHTNYGYTF
CDR3nt: TGTGCCATCAGGGGCCATACTAACTATGGCTACACCTTC

d_gene: .
v_gene: TRBV14
j_gene: TRBJ1-1
abundance: .
CDR3aa: CASSQVLRSHNTEAFF
CDR3nt: TGTGCCAGCAGCCAAGTACTTCGCTCCCATAACACTGAAGCTTTCTTT

d_gene: TRBD2
v_gene: TRBV7-2
j_gene: TRBJ2-3
abundance: .
CDR3aa: CASSFRPAGGPTSTDTQYF
CDR3nt: TGTGCCAGCAGCTTTCGCCCGGCGGGGGGTCCTACTAGCACAGATACGCAGTATTTT

d_gene: TRBD1
v_gene: TRBV5-6
j_gene: TRBJ1-2
abundance: .
CDR3aa: CASSLRRETGEGYTF
CDR3nt: TGTGCCAGCAGCTTACGACGTGAGACAGGGGAAGGCTACACCTTC

d_gene: .
v_gene: TRBV7-6
j_gene: TRBJ1-4
abundance: .
CDR3aa: CASSLRGLRSTNEKLFF
CDR3nt: TGTGCCAGCAGCTTAAGGGGTCTGCGATCAACTAATGAAAAACTGTTTTTT

d_gene: TRBD2
v_gene: TRBV5-4
j_gene: TRBJ2-2
abundance: .
CDR3aa: CASSHPRASGGPTNTGELFF
CDR3nt: TGTGCCAGCAGCCACCCGAGGGCTAGCGGGGGACCTACGAACACCGGGGAGCTGTTTTTT

d_gene: .
v_gene: TRBV5-5
j_gene: TRBJ2-5
abundance: .
CDR3aa: CASSPYRAIIQETQYF
CDR3nt: TGTGCCAGCAGCCCATACAGGGCCATTATCCAAGAGACCCAGTACTTC

d_gene: TRBD1
v_gene: TRBV30
j_gene: TRBJ1-1
abundance: .
CDR3aa: CAWRATNRQGQSNTEAFF
CDR3nt: TGTGCCTGGAGGGCAACGAACCGACAGGGGCAGTCAAACACTGAAGCTTTCTTT

d_gene: TRBD1
v_gene: TRBV13
j_gene: TRBJ1-1
abundance: once
CDR3aa: CAGRFRGRPRGPEAFF
CDR3nt: TGTGCCGGGAGATTCAGGGGGCGTCCCCGGGGTCCTGAAGCTTTCTTT

d_gene: TRBD2
v_gene: TRBV30
j_gene: TRBJ2-7
abundance: .
CDR3aa: CAWSGGGFYEQYF
CDR3nt: TGTGCCTGGAGCGGCGGGGGGTTCTACGAGCAGTACTTC

d_gene: TRBD1
v_gene: TRBV12-5
j_gene: TRBJ1-3
abundance: .
CDR3aa: CASGLSKGASNTIYF
CDR3nt: TGTGCTAGTGGTTTGTCCAAGGGGGCGAGTAACACCATATATTTT

d_gene: TRBD1
v_gene: TRBV6-1
j_gene: TRBJ1-2
abundance: .
CDR3aa: CASHRDRIYGYTF
CDR3nt: TGTGCCAGCCACCGGGACAGGATTTATGGCTACACCTTC

d_gene: .
v_gene: TRBV30
j_gene: TRBJ1-1
abundance: .
CDR3aa: CAWTEGETNTEAFF
CDR3nt: TGTGCCTGGACGGAAGGAGAAACGAACACTGAAGCTTTCTTT

d_gene: .
v_gene: TRBV14
j_gene: TRBJ1-1
abundance: .
CDR3aa: CASSHPPEGNTEAFF
CDR3nt: TGTGCCAGCAGCCACCCCCCCGAGGGGAACACTGAAGCTTTCTTT

d_gene: .
v_gene: TRBV29-1
j_gene: TRBJ1-2
abundance: .
CDR3aa: CSVALETGNLELYGYTF
CDR3nt: TGCAGCGTTGCATTAGAAACCGGGAACTTGGAACTCTATGGCTACACCTTC

d_gene: TRBD1
v_gene: TRBV15
j_gene: TRBJ1-5
abundance: .
CDR3aa: CATSRGQGDQPQHF
CDR3nt: TGTGCCACCAGCAGAGGACAGGGTGATCAGCCCCAGCATTTT

d_gene: TRBD2
v_gene: TRBV27
j_gene: TRBJ2-2
abundance: .
CDR3aa: CASSRKPTSGCNVANTGELFF
CDR3nt: TGTGCCAGCAGCCGTAAACCGACTAGCGGGTGTAATGTCGCGAACACCGGGGAGCTGTTTTTT

d_gene: .
v_gene: TRBV9
j_gene: TRBJ2-7
abundance: .
CDR3aa: CASSTPEGAGDYEQYF
CDR3nt: TGTGCCAGCAGCACCCCGGAGGGGGCTGGTGATTACGAGCAGTACTTC

d_gene: .
v_gene: TRBV13
j_gene: TRBJ2-1
abundance: .
CDR3aa: CASSTKEGPEQFF
CDR3nt: TGTGCCAGCAGCACCAAGGAGGGGCCCGAGCAGTTCTTC

d_gene: TRBD1
v_gene: TRBV7-9
j_gene: TRBJ1-1
abundance: .
CDR3aa: CASSWGQGLYTEAFF
CDR3nt: TGTGCCAGCAGCTGGGGACAGGGGCTATACACTGAAGCTTTCTTT

d_gene: TRBD2
v_gene: TRBV29-1
j_gene: TRBJ2-2
abundance: .
CDR3aa: CSVEESGGLAGPGELFF
CDR3nt: TGCAGCGTTGAAGAGAGCGGGGGGCTCGCTGGTCCCGGGGAGCTGTTTTTT

d_gene: TRBD2
v_gene: TRBV7-2
j_gene: TRBJ2-1
abundance: few
CDR3aa: CASSLGGGAYNEQFF
CDR3nt: TGTGCCAGCAGCTTGGGTGGGGGGGCCTACAATGAGCAGTTCTTC

d_gene: TRBD1
v_gene: TRBV7-2
j_gene: TRBJ1-3
abundance: .
CDR3aa: CASSSKDRVDYSGNTIYF
CDR3nt: TGTGCCAGCAGCTCCAAGGACAGGGTGGATTACTCTGGAAACACCATATATTTT